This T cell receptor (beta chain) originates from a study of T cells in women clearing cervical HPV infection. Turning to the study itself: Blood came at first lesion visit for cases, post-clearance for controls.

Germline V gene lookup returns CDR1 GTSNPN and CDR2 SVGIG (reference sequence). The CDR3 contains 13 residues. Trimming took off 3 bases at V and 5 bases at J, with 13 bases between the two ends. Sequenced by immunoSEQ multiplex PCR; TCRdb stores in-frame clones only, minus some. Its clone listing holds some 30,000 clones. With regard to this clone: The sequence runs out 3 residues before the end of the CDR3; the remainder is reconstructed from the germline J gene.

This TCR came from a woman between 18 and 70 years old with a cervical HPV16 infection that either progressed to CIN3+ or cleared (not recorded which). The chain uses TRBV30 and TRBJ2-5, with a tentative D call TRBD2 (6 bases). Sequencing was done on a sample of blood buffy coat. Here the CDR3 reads CAWSPGLTETQYF. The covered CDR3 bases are TGTGCCTGGAGCCCGGGACTGACGGAGACC.